This record looks at one TCR beta chain sequence and its context. This record belongs to a study of blood T cell repertoires in COVID-19. Study-wide background: Acute-phase and convalescent COVID-19 samples originated in the United States, Italy and Spain. T cells, B-cell-depleted T cells, or PBMCs provided the cDNA or gDNA that served as material.

The table came from immunoSEQ multiplex PCR; TCRdb's copy has only in-frame clones and leaves some out. The sample records tens of thousands of clones, around 81% being singletons. This CDR3 region has 15 residues. V was pared by 0 bases and J by 7 bases, with 13 bases between. Germline assignment: CDR1 LGHNA and CDR2 YNFKEQ. The rearrangement links TRBV4-2 to TRBJ2-1; D might be TRBD2 (6 bases). The source is a human donor in a cohort sampled during active COVID-19. The sample comprised peripheral blood. CDR3 sequence (DNA): TGTGCCAGCAGCCAAGAAACGGCTAGCGCTAATGAGCAGTTCTTC. The encoded protein is CASSQETASANEQFF.